Listed below are T cell receptor beta chains from one sample, sequenced in a study of spatial heterogeneity in lung cancer. TCRdb re-analysed the 5' RACE reads in MiXCR, keeping a single row per CDR3 protein. The sample yields roughly 7,200 distinct CDR3 sequences, under 20% seen once. Source: lung tumor tissue, taken at surgery. These TCRs come from a female donor with early-stage non-small cell lung cancer. The CDR3 runs from the conserved cysteine through the conserved F or W. A D gene is named only where the DNA matches it firmly. The listing skips clone size in some rows; elsewhere it reads once, few, many or a size class.

abundance,j_gene,d_gene,v_gene,CDR3aa,CDR3nt
.,TRBJ2-1,.,TRBV14,CASRGSLAQSYNEQFF,TGTGCCAGCAGGGGAAGCCTAGCGCAATCCTACAATGAGCAGTTCTTC
.,TRBJ2-4,TRBD1,TRBV28,CASSPGTVAKNIQYF,TGTGCCAGCAGTCCCGGGACAGTAGCCAAAAACATTCAGTACTTC
medium-sized,TRBJ1-1,.,TRBV20-1,CSATALGGAEAFF,TGCAGTGCTACAGCTCTTGGGGGCGCTGAAGCTTTCTTT
medium-sized,TRBJ2-1,TRBD2,TRBV2,CASSARPPGGGEQFF,TGTGCCAGCAGTGCTCGCCCCCCGGGGGGGGGTGAGCAGTTCTTC
.,TRBJ2-5,TRBD1,TRBV5-4,CASSPDRGRQTQYF,TGTGCCAGCAGCCCCGACAGGGGAAGGCAGACCCAGTACTTC
.,TRBJ2-5,TRBD2,TRBV7-2,CASSLRTSGQETQYF,TGTGCCAGCAGCTTAAGGACTAGCGGCCAAGAGACCCAGTACTTC
medium-sized,TRBJ2-3,TRBD1,TRBV29-1,CSVLDRASTDTQYF,TGCAGCGTTCTGGACAGGGCTAGCACAGATACGCAGTATTTT
.,TRBJ1-1,.,TRBV30,CAWSVRQRNTEAFF,TGTGCCTGGAGTGTACGACAGCGTAACACTGAAGCTTTCTTT
medium-sized,TRBJ1-2,.,TRBV29-1,CSVEGLANYGYTF,TGCAGCGTTGAGGGGCTGGCCAACTATGGCTACACCTTC
.,TRBJ2-3,TRBD2,TRBV20-1,CSASPPASGGLRDTQYF,TGCAGTGCTAGTCCCCCGGCTAGCGGGGGGCTTAGAGATACGCAGTATTTT
.,TRBJ1-6,.,TRBV28,CASSLGDVKPPSPLHF,TGTGCCAGCAGTTTAGGGGACGTTAAACCCCCCTCACCCCTCCACTTT
medium-sized,TRBJ1-5,TRBD1,TRBV6-2/TRBV6-3,CASNIDRGNQPQHF,TGTGCCAGCAACATAGACAGGGGCAATCAGCCCCAGCATTTT
few,TRBJ2-3,TRBD2,TRBV7-6,CASRRIGLAADTQYF,TGTGCCAGCAGACGAATCGGACTAGCGGCAGATACGCAGTATTTT